A single sample gave rise to the 30 T cell receptor beta chains below, sequenced in a study of blood T cells in healthy people across ages. Primed by a sample-barcoded 5' primer and a J-beta primer mix, a second PCR proceeded for 7 to 11 cycles. TCRdb reanalysed the 5' RACE reads using MiXCR and keeps one entry per CDR3 protein. The sample comprises under 1 million distinct CDR3 sequences, around 45% of which are singletons, and roughly a fifth rests with the top ten. The sample taken for sequencing was blood. These receptors came from a man aged 55-75 years in good health.

This clonotype was observed a handful of times. This sequence joins TRBV13 and TRBJ2-4; 8 bases are shared with TRBD1. The V gene end was trimmed by 2 bases and the J gene end by 7 bases; junction bases not matched to a gene: 7. Per the germline V gene, CDR1 is PRHDT and CDR2 is FYEKMQ (reference sequence). The CDR3 loop spans 15 amino acids. CDR3 amino acids: CASSLPQGAGNIQYF. CDR3 in DNA: TGTGCCAGCAGCTTACCCCAGGGGGCTGGGAACATTCAGTACTTC.

This chain links TRBV7-2 with TRBJ1-1; a possible D gene is TRBD1 (6 bases). The CDR3 has 20 residues. Germline CDR1 reads SGHTA; CDR2 reads FQGNSA. V was trimmed by 3 bases and J by 4 bases, leaving 30 bases between them. The CDR3 reads CASSFNGGGRGPSWSTEAFF. CDR3 bases: TGTGCCAGCAGCTTCAACGGTGGGGGCAGGGGCCCGTCATGGAGCACTGAAGCTTTCTTT.

The V call is TRBV10-3, the J call TRBJ1-2; the match to TRBD1 covers 8 bases. The germline V gene has CDR1 ENHRY and CDR2 SYGVKD. The CDR3 sequence is 15 residues long. The V and J ends lost 6 bases and 3 bases, in that order; junction bases with no gene match: 9. CDR3 in DNA: TGTGCCATCAGCTCTGGGGGACAGGCCGACTATGGCTACACCTTC. It yields the protein CAISSGGQADYGYTF.

The V and J genes are TRBV7-2 and TRBJ2-7, with TRBD1 as a possible D gene (5 bases). CDR1 SGHTA and CDR2 FQGNSA come from the germline V gene. V lost 5 bases to trimming and J lost 3 bases, with 14 bases between them. The CDR3 is 14 amino acids. The CDR3 DNA reads as TGTGCCAGCAGCCTGCCTCGGACACGCTACGAGCAGTACTTC. Translating it yields CASSLPRTRYEQYF.

The table lists this clonotype with a few counts. The chain is built from TRBV4-1 and TRBJ2-5; no definite D call. Trimming removed 3 bases from V and 5 bases from J, with 10 bases in between. The CDR3 sequence is 13 residues long. Germline V CDR1 and CDR2: MGHRA, YSYEKL. The CDR3 loop is CASSQVWMETQYF. As DNA, the CDR3 is TGCGCCAGCAGCCAGGTCTGGATGGAGACCCAGTACTTC.

The J gene is TRBJ1-4, the V gene TRBV7-9; 9 bases map to TRBD1. CDR3 length equals 15 residues. The trim removed 1 base at V and 8 bases at J, leaving 5 bases unmatched. Germline CDR1 SEHNR, CDR2 FQNEAQ (reference sequence). CDR3 residues: CASSLVDRGPEKLFF. CDR3 nucleotide sequence: TGTGCCAGCAGCTTAGTGGACAGGGGACCCGAAAAACTGTTTTTT.

This clonotype was counted at least ten times. The gene calls are TRBV4-1 and TRBJ1-5; the D gene is possibly TRBD1 (5 bases). Per the germline V gene, CDR1 is MGHRA and CDR2 is YSYEKL. The V gene lost 1 base and the J gene lost 0 bases, with 10 bases spanning the gap. The CDR3 is 16 amino acids. The DNA of the CDR3 is TGCGCCAGCAGCCAAGGGGGGGGAGTTAGCAATCAGCCCCAGCATTTT. Its protein is CASSQGGGVSNQPQHF.

V is TRBV9 and J is TRBJ2-7; the D gene is possibly TRBD2 (7 bases). CDR1 is SGDLS and CDR2 is YYNGEE in the germline V gene. The CDR3 is made up of 16 amino acids. V was trimmed by 0 bases and J by 3 bases, leaving 16 bases between them. The CDR3 loop reads CASSVEGGAPVYEQYF. Here the CDR3 DNA reads TGTGCCAGCAGCGTAGAGGGGGGGGCGCCCGTCTACGAGCAGTACTTC.

The rearrangement links TRBV7-2 to TRBJ2-7; possibly TRBD1 or TRBD2 for D (5 bases each). CDR1 is SGHTA and CDR2 is FQGNSA in the germline V gene. The CDR3 covers 12 residues. Trimming shortened V by 4 bases and J by 5 bases, and 9 bases separated the two germline ends. The CDR3 here is CASSSPGHEQYF. As DNA, the CDR3 is TGTGCCAGCAGCTCGCCGGGGCACGAGCAGTACTTC.

The chain is built from TRBV6-5 and TRBJ1-2, with 9 bases fitting TRBD1. J was trimmed by 2 bases and V by 5 bases; bases with no gene match: 6. From germline, CDR1 is MNHEY and CDR2 SVGAGI. The CDR3 sequence is 15 residues long. In DNA form, the CDR3 reads TGTGCCAGCAGTAGACAGGGGGAAGCGAACTATGGCTACACCTTC. It codes for CASSRQGEANYGYTF.

The chain is built from TRBV7-2 and TRBJ1-1; TRBD1 is a possible D gene (6 bases). The germline V gene encodes CDR1 SGHTA and CDR2 FQGNSA. This CDR3 region has 14 residues. Trimming removed 10 bases from V and 7 bases from J, with 22 bases in between. CDR3 coding DNA: TGTGCCACCAAAAGACCGGGACAAGCGGTTGAAGCTTTCTTT. The encoded protein is CATKRPGQAVEAFF.

J is TRBJ1-2 and V is TRBV12-3 or TRBV12-4; D perhaps matches TRBD1 (5 bases). The length of the CDR3 is 14 residues. V lost 5 bases and J 6 bases, leaving 16 bases between the germline ends. The CDR3 bases are TGTGCCAGCAGTCCTCTCCGGCAGGGCCATGGCTACACCTTC. Residues: CASSPLRQGHGYTF.

The CDR3: CASKLGPFWDTQYF. As DNA, the CDR3 is TGTGCCAGCAAATTGGGGCCCTTTTGGGATACGCAGTATTTT. J is TRBJ2-3 and V is TRBV6-5; a possible D gene is TRBD1 (5 bases). The length of the CDR3 is 14 residues. Germline CDR1 and CDR2: MNHEY and SVGAGI. V lost 7 bases to trimming and J lost 6 bases, with 17 bases between them.

This clonotype appeared a few times. V is TRBV20-1 and J is TRBJ1-5, with TRBD1 as a possible D gene (5 bases). This CDR3 comprises 18 residues. CDR1 is DFQATT, CDR2 SNEGSKA, per germline (reference sequence). The V and J ends lost 3 bases and 0 bases respectively, with 21 bases between them. The chain's CDR3 is CSASLGTRGPNSNQPQHF. Here the CDR3 DNA reads TGCAGTGCTAGTCTGGGGACGCGAGGTCCTAATAGCAATCAGCCCCAGCATTTT.

This clonotype was counted many times. V usage is TRBV5-8 and J usage is TRBJ2-7; a possible D gene is TRBD1 (6 bases). Trimming cost V 2 bases and J 3 bases, with 12 bases left between them. The CDR3 has 14 amino acids. CDR1 SGHTS and CDR2 YDEGEE come from the germline V gene. The CDR3 DNA sequence: TGTGCCAGCAGCTTACCCGGACAGATCTACGAGCAGTACTTC. This sequence encodes CASSLPGQIYEQYF. Full variable domain (rest looked up from reference TRBV5-8 and TRBJ2-7): EAGVTQSPTHLIKTRGQQATLRCSPISGHTSVYWYQQALGLGLQFLLWYDEGEERNRGNFPPRFSGRQFPNYSSELNVNALELEDSALYLCASSLPGQIYEQYFGPGTRLTVT.

To note about this clonotype: A read error may account for a junction end that differs from germline. This chain joins TRBV6-2 or TRBV6-3 and TRBJ1-5, with D possibly TRBD1 on 5 matching bases. The CDR3 runs to 16 residues. In germline, CDR1 is MNHEY, CDR2 SVGEGT. DNA of the CDR3: TGTGCCAACAGTGCCTTCGATCGGGGAGGGGATCAGCCCCAGCATTTT. Translated: CANSAFDRGGDQPQHF.

The CDR3 DNA sequence: TGTGCCACCAGCAGCGACAGGGGGCCAAACAATGAGCAGTACTTC. Amino acids: CATSSDRGPNNEQYF. This sequence joins TRBV15 and TRBJ2-4; TRBD1 matches at 10 bases. This CDR3 spans 15 amino acids. The V segment lost 3 bases and the J segment 13 bases; nucleotides outside the gene matches: 12. CDR1 is LNHNV, CDR2 YYDKDF, per germline (reference sequence).

The V and J genes are TRBV7-9 and TRBJ2-1, with D unclear. Germline CDR1 is SEHNR and CDR2 is FQNEAQ (reference sequence). This CDR3 spans 13 amino acids. V dropped 9 bases and J dropped 4 bases, with 13 bases sitting between them. DNA for the CDR3: TGTGCCAGTAACCCTGAAGGTTACAATGAGCAGTTCTTC. It yields the protein CASNPEGYNEQFF.

The chain uses TRBV7-2 and TRBJ1-2, with TRBD1 matching over 7 bases. This CDR3 contains 14 residues. V shed 1 base, J shed 7 bases, and the junction held 6 bases outside the gene matches. Germline assignment: CDR1 SGHTA and CDR2 FQGNSA. The CDR3 nucleotides are TGTGCCAGCAGCTTAGGGGACAGATCCTGTGGCTACACCTTC. Amino acids: CASSLGDRSCGYTF.

The rearrangement links TRBV4-2 to TRBJ2-7; 8 bases agree with TRBD2. Trimming cost V 5 bases and J 3 bases; bases outside gene matches: 9. The germline CDR1 and CDR2 sequences are LGHNA and YNFKEQ. The CDR3 is made up of 15 amino acids. DNA for the CDR3: TGTGCCAGCAGCTCCCTGGGGAGCGGGGGCTACGAGCAGTACTTC. The encoded protein is CASSSLGSGGYEQYF.

CDR3 nucleotide sequence: TGTGCCAGCAGCTTACAGGACCGGGGCTTGTACTTC. Protein product: CASSLQDRGLYF. V usage is TRBV7-2 and J usage is TRBJ2-7; either TRBD1 or TRBD2 may supply D (5 bases each). The CDR3 runs 12 residues. Germline V gene data show CDR1 as SGHTA and CDR2 as FQGNSA. V was pared by 2 bases and J by 12 bases, with 14 bases between. Filled out from reference TRBV7-2 and TRBJ2-7, the complete variable domain reads GAGVSQSPSNKVTEKGKDVELRCDPISGHTALYWYRQSLGQGLEFLIYFQGNSAPDKSGLPSDRFSAERTGGSVSTLTIQRTQQEDSAVYLCASSLQDRGLYFGPGTRLTVT.

This clonotype was counted many times. The rearrangement links TRBV10-1 to TRBJ2-6; D not resolved. CDR1 is WNHNN, CDR2 SYGVQD, per germline (reference sequence). This CDR3 contains 14 residues. V shed 0 bases and J shed 6 bases, with 6 bases lying between them. For the CDR3, the DNA is TGCGCCAGCAGTGAGTCGGCTCAGGCCAACGTCCTGACTTTC. Its protein is CASSESAQANVLTF.

The chain recombines TRBV7-9 with TRBJ2-5, with 8 nucleotides matching TRBD1. Germline V CDR1 and CDR2: SEHNR, FQNEAQ (reference sequence). Germline trimming cut 5 bases from V and 11 bases from J; bases unmatched to any gene: 10. This CDR3 spans 13 amino acids. CDR3 bases: TGTGCCAGCAGCGGACAGGGTGGTTCGGAGCAGTACTTC. Amino acids: CASSGQGGSEQYF.

This sequence joins TRBV29-1 and TRBJ2-3; a possible D gene is TRBD1 (5 bases). The V end lost 3 bases, the J end lost 1 base, and 11 bases lay between the germline ends. The CDR3 totals 14 residues. Germline lookup yields CDR1 SQVTM and CDR2 ANQGSEA. CDR3 in amino acids: CSVDRQPGTDTQYF. The CDR3 nucleotides read TGCAGCGTTGACCGACAGCCAGGCACAGATACGCAGTATTTT.

The V call is TRBV30, the J call TRBJ2-5; either TRBD1 or TRBD2 may supply D (5 bases each). V was shortened by 6 bases and J by 11 bases, with 28 bases between the two germline ends. The V gene's germline CDR1 is GTSNPN and CDR2 SVGIG (reference sequence). The CDR3 spans 15 residues. The DNA of the CDR3 is TGTGCCTGCCGAACCCTCCGGGACCTGAACAATGAGCAGTACTTC. It translates to CACRTLRDLNNEQYF.

This clonotype was recorded once. The genes are TRBV9 and TRBJ1-6; D not resolved. Germline V gene lookup returns CDR1 SGDLS and CDR2 YYNGEE. V lost 0 bases to trimming and J lost 6 bases, with 10 bases between them. The CDR3 spans 15 residues. CDR3 loop: CASSVDLQINSPLHF. For the CDR3, the DNA is TGTGCCAGCAGCGTAGATTTGCAGATTAATTCACCCCTCCACTTT. Filled out from reference TRBV9 and TRBJ1-6, the complete variable domain reads DSGVTQTPKHLITATGQRVTLRCSPRSGDLSVYWYQQSLDQGLQFLIQYYNGEERAKGNILERFSAQQFPDLHSELNLSSLELGDSALYFCASSVDLQINSPLHFGNGTRLTVT.

In its sample, this clonotype was seen a few times. A junction end diverges from the germline sequence, so it may reflect a read error. The chain joins TRBV6-1 to TRBJ2-7; D is unclear. The last part of the DNA fits TRBJ2-5 better; the J call may be wrong. There are 12 residues in the CDR3. Germline assignment: CDR1 MNHNS and CDR2 SASEGT. The CDR3 coding sequence is TGTGCCAGCAGGGAAGTGGGAGAGACCCAGTACTTC. Translated, it gives CASREVGETQYF.

This chain joins TRBV4-3 and TRBJ2-1, with 9 nucleotides matching TRBD2. This CDR3 has 16 residues. Trimming at V came to 1 base and at J to 7 bases, leaving 8 bases not matched to a gene. Germline V gene lookup returns CDR1 LGHNA and CDR2 YSLEER. The CDR3 nucleotides are TGCGCCAGCAGCCAAGGGGCGGGGGGGCGCGGTAATGAGCAGTTCTTC. It codes for CASSQGAGGRGNEQFF.

The chain recombines TRBV3-1 with TRBJ1-1; maybe TRBD1 (6 bases). CDR1 is LGHDT and CDR2 is YNNKEL in the germline V gene (reference sequence). This CDR3 is built from 13 residues. V lost 4 bases and J lost 10, with 16 bases in between. CDR3 loop: CASSLGTPVGAFF. In DNA, the CDR3 is TGTGCCAGCAGCCTCGGGACACCGGTAGGAGCTTTCTTT.

The gene calls are TRBV24-1 and TRBJ2-1, with 7 bases matching TRBD1. Germline CDR1 reads KGHDR; CDR2 reads SFDVKD. This CDR3 has 13 residues. V trimming: 4 bases; J trimming: 7 bases; junction bases outside the gene matches: 3. The CDR3 DNA is TGTGCCACCAGTGAGTTACAGGGGAATGAGCAGTTCTTC. Its translation is CATSELQGNEQFF.